These T cell receptor beta chains were read from a single sample in a study of cytomegalovirus exposure and HLA in healthy donors. Measured with immunoSEQ multiplex PCR; TCRdb has only the in-frame clones, and not every one. Counted here are approximately 140,000 clones, 80% occurring once; the ten biggest clones make up less than 1.5%. Material: PBMCs. The source of these receptors is a male donor in good health and CMV-seropositive. CDR3s include the opening cysteine and the closing phenylalanine or tryptophan. D genes are given only for firm matches. Clone size appears in some rows only: once, few, many, or a class for an expanded clone.

abundance	j_gene	v_gene	d_gene	CDR3aa	CDR3nt
-	TRBJ2-3	TRBV7-7	-	CASSLAQNSDTQYF	TGTGCTAGCAGCTTAGCACAGAACTCGGATACGCAGTATTTT
once	TRBJ2-3	TRBV2	TRBD2	CASSEPRGGIGQPGSF	TGTGCCAGCAGTGAACCCCGGGGGGGAATAGGACAGCCGGGAAGTTTT
few	TRBJ2-3	TRBV7-2	TRBD2	CASTTPSGPTDTQYF	TGTGCCAGCACAACCCCTAGCGGACCCACAGATACGCAGTATTTT
-	TRBJ2-7	TRBV18	-	CASSPGAREEQYF	TGTGCCAGCTCTCCCGGGGCCCGGGAGGAGCAGTACTTC
-	TRBJ1-1	TRBV9	TRBD1	CASSRAIGGQGARDTEAFF	TGTGCCAGCAGCCGTGCGATAGGGGGACAGGGGGCCAGGGACACTGAAGCTTTCTTT
-	TRBJ2-3	TRBV7-2	TRBD1	CASSLAFGQGADTQYF	TGTGCCAGCAGCTTAGCTTTTGGACAGGGGGCAGATACGCAGTATTTT
-	TRBJ2-1	TRBV4-3	-	CASSQDFQDYNEQFF	TGCGCCAGCAGCCAAGACTTCCAGGATTACAATGAGCAGTTCTTC
few	TRBJ2-6	TRBV28	TRBD1	CASTPTGGGANVLTF	TGTGCCAGCACCCCGACAGGGGGAGGGGCCAACGTCCTGACTTTC
-	TRBJ2-7	TRBV2	-	CASTNNYEQYF	TGTGCCAGCACGAACAACTACGAGCAGTACTTC
-	TRBJ1-6	TRBV25-1	-	CASSESGRGNSPLHF	TGTGCCAGCAGTGAATCAGGCAGGGGAAATTCACCCCTCCACTTT
-	TRBJ1-1	TRBV28	-	CASGSTLTEAFF	TGTGCCAGCGGTTCGACTCTGACTGAAGCTTTCTTT
-	TRBJ2-5	TRBV6-1	-	CASSEGTEQETQYF	TGTGCCAGCAGTGAAGGGACAGAACAAGAGACCCAGTACTTC
-	TRBJ2-7	TRBV6-5	TRBD1	CASSFDRGPAYEQYF	TGTGCCAGCAGTTTCGACAGGGGTCCAGCCTACGAGCAGTACTTC
-	TRBJ2-2	TRBV10-3	TRBD2	CAISPPSGAGELFF	TGTGCCATCAGCCCGCCTAGCGGGGCCGGGGAGCTGTTTTTT
once	TRBJ2-3	TRBV9	TRBD2	CASSVEAGGRNTDTQYF	TGTGCCAGCAGCGTAGAGGCGGGGGGCAGAAACACAGATACGCAGTATTTT
-	TRBJ1-2	TRBV2	-	CASSPQKGGDYGYTF	TGTGCCAGCAGTCCGCAAAAAGGCGGAGACTATGGCTACACCTTC
once	TRBJ2-7	TRBV27	-	CASSPPLSYEQYF	TGTGCCAGCAGTCCGCCTTTGAGTTACGAGCAGTACTTC
-	TRBJ2-1	TRBV7-3	TRBD2	CASSLTLGTSLNEQFF	TGTGCCAGCAGCTTAACGTTAGGGACTAGTCTTAATGAGCAGTTCTTC
-	TRBJ2-3	TRBV6-1	-	CASSSGLHPPDTQYF	TGTGCCAGCAGTTCGGGACTTCATCCCCCAGATACGCAGTATTTT
-	TRBJ2-7	TRBV6-1	TRBD1	CASSTWTGVVEQYF	TGTGCCAGCAGTACTTGGACAGGGGTCGTAGAGCAGTACTTC
few	TRBJ2-7	TRBV7-9	-	CSSSFVGDRKFPYEQYF	TGTTCCAGCAGCTTTGTCGGAGACAGGAAATTTCCCTACGAGCAGTACTTC
-	TRBJ1-4	TRBV4-2	-	CASSQEGRGRANEKLFF	TGTGCCAGCAGCCAAGAGGGCAGGGGAAGGGCTAATGAAAAACTGTTTTTT
-	TRBJ2-2	TRBV11-2	TRBD1	CASSFVTGGIGGELFF	TGTGCCAGCAGCTTCGTGACAGGGGGCATCGGCGGGGAGCTGTTTTTT
-	TRBJ2-1	TRBV27	-	CASSQDFYNEQFF	TGTGCCAGCAGCCAGGACTTTTACAATGAGCAGTTCTTC
-	TRBJ2-7	TRBV9	TRBD2	CASSLAGASYEQYF	TGTGCCAGCAGCTTAGCGGGAGCTTCCTACGAGCAGTACTTC
-	TRBJ2-7	TRBV2	-	CASSPGEESSYEQYF	TGTGCCAGCAGCCCCGGGGAAGAGTCCTCCTACGAGCAGTACTTC
-	TRBJ1-5	TRBV19	TRBD1	CASSTWGDRGSPQHF	TGTGCCAGTAGTACTTGGGGGGACAGGGGGTCGCCCCAGCATTTT
-	TRBJ2-7	TRBV27	-	CASSFGQNGYEQYF	TGTGCCAGCAGTTTTGGACAGAATGGCTACGAGCAGTACTTC